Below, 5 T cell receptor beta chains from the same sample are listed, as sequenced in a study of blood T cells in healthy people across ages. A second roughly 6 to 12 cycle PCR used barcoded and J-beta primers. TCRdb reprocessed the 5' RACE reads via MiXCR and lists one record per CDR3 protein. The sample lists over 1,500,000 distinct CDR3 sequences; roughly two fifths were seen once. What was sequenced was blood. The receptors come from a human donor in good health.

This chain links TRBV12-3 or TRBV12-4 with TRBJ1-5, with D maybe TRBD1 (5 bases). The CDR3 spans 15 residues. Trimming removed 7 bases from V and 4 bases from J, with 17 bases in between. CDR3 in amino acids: CASKSPGSENQPQHF. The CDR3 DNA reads TGTGCCAGCAAGAGCCCAGGGTCAGAGAATCAGCCCCAGCATTTT.

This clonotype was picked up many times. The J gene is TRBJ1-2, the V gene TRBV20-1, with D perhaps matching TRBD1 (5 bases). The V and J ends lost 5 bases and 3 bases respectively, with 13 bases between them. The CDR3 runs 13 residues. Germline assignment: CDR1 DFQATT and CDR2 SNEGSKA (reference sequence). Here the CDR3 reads CSAGRQRDYGYTF. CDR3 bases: TGCAGTGCTGGAAGACAGAGGGACTATGGCTACACCTTC.

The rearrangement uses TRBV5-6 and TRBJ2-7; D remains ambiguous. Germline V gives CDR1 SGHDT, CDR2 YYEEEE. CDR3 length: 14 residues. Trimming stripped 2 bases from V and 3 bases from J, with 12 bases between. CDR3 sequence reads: CASSLVPTNYEQYF. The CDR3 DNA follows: TGTGCCAGCAGCTTAGTACCGACGAACTACGAGCAGTACTTC.

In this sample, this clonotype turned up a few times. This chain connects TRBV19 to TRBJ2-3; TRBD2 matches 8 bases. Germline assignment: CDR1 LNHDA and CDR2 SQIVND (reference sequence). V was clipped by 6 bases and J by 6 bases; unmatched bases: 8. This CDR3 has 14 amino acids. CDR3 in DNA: TGTGCCAGTAGCGTTAGCGGGGCGCTGGATACGCAGTATTTT. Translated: CASSVSGALDTQYF.

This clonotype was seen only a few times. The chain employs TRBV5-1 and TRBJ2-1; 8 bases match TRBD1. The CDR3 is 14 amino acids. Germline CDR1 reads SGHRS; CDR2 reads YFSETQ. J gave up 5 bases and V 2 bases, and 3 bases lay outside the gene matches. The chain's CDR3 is CASSFGQGDNEQFF. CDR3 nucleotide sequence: TGCGCCAGCAGCTTCGGACAGGGCGACAATGAGCAGTTCTTC.